The 19 T cell receptor beta chains presented below share a single source sample, sequenced in a study of Tregs in tolerant kidney transplant recipients. The method was immunoSEQ multiplex PCR; TCRdb's version includes in-frame clones alone and lacks a portion of them. The table lists fewer than 100,000 clones, 91% of them singletons. The material sequenced was Tregs from blood, taken before the transplant. The receptors were gathered from a human donor who received a combined kidney and bone marrow transplant.

J is TRBJ1-1 and V is TRBV27; 7 nucleotides align to TRBD1. In germline, CDR1 is MNHEY, CDR2 SMNVEV (reference sequence). The CDR3 has 15 amino acids. J lost 1 base, V lost 4 bases, and 6 bases had no gene match. This CDR3 is CASSSPGTANTEAFF. DNA of the CDR3: TGTGCCAGCAGTTCACCCGGGACAGCGAACACTGAAGCTTTCTTT.

V usage is TRBV15 and J usage is TRBJ1-2, with D perhaps TRBD1 (5 bases). The CDR3 is 13 amino acids. Trimming removed 5 bases from V and 7 bases from J, with 14 bases in between. In germline, CDR1 is LNHNV, CDR2 YYDKDF (reference sequence). The CDR3 sequence is CATSARIGAGYTF. CDR3 sequence (DNA): TGTGCCACCAGCGCACGGATAGGGGCTGGCTACACCTTC.

The gene calls are TRBV5-4 and TRBJ2-5; 7 bases map to TRBD2. The germline gives CDR1 SGHNT, CDR2 YYREEE (reference sequence). The trim removed 0 bases at V and 3 bases at J, leaving 5 bases unmatched. The CDR3 is made up of 15 amino acids. CDR3 in amino acids: CASSLAAGVEETQYF. In DNA, the CDR3 is TGTGCCAGCAGCTTGGCTGCGGGAGTAGAAGAGACCCAGTACTTC.

The chain carries TRBV28 and TRBJ2-1; 7 nucleotides align to TRBD2. J gave up 5 bases and V 2 bases, and 3 bases lay outside the gene matches. This CDR3 comprises 14 residues. Germline V gene data show CDR1 as MDHEN and CDR2 as SYDVKM. This chain's CDR3 is CASSLTSDNNEQFF. The DNA of the CDR3 is TGTGCCAGCAGTTTAACTAGCGACAACAATGAGCAGTTCTTC.

The genes are TRBV19 and TRBJ2-3; TRBD2 is a possible D gene (6 bases). Germline lookup yields CDR1 LNHDA and CDR2 SQIVND (reference sequence). Trimming shortened V by 5 bases and J by 2 bases, and 11 bases separated the two germline ends. The CDR3 has 14 amino acids. The CDR3 sequence: CASSVAEATDTQYF. The DNA for the CDR3 is TGTGCCAGTAGTGTAGCGGAGGCCACAGATACGCAGTATTTT.

This clone appeared once. The gene calls are TRBV6-5 and TRBJ1-4; 8 bases are a match to TRBD1. Germline CDR1 is MNHEY and CDR2 is SVGAGI. The V gene end was trimmed by 7 bases and the J gene end by 4 bases; junction bases not matched to a gene: 8. CDR3 size: 15 residues. The CDR3 spells CASKTQQGGNEKLFF. In nucleotides, the CDR3 is TGTGCCAGCAAAACCCAACAGGGGGGTAATGAAAAACTGTTTTTT.

As DNA, the CDR3 is TGTGCCAGCAGCGTATGGGGGGGACAGGGCAATCAGCCCCAGCATTTT. It encodes CASSVWGGQGNQPQHF. This chain uses TRBV27 with TRBJ1-5, with TRBD1 identical over 8 bases. The CDR3 is 16 residues long. Germline CDR1 and CDR2: MNHEY and SMNVEV (reference sequence). V lost 6 bases, J lost 2 bases, and 9 bases stayed unmatched.

The gene calls are TRBV27 and TRBJ1-4; 8 bases line up with TRBD1. Germline trimming cut 5 bases from V and 8 bases from J; bases unmatched to any gene: 7. The germline V gene has CDR1 MNHEY and CDR2 SMNVEV (reference sequence). The CDR3 covers 14 residues. The CDR3 DNA reads as TGTGCCAGCAGTAGGACAGGGTTGTACGAAAAACTGTTTTTT. Its protein product is CASSRTGLYEKLFF.

This chain connects TRBV5-1 to TRBJ2-3; 10 bases are a match to TRBD2. Per germline, CDR1 SGHRS and CDR2 YFSETQ. The J segment lost 0 bases and the V segment lost 5 bases, leaving 0 bases of the junction unmatched. The CDR3 sequence is 14 residues long. The CDR3 bases are TGCGCCAGCAGGACTAGCGGGAGCACAGATACGCAGTATTTT. This gives the protein CASRTSGSTDTQYF.

This chain connects TRBV7-8 to TRBJ1-1; D unclear. The V end was cut by 5 bases, the J end by 2 bases, with 6 bases between. CDR1 SGHVS and CDR2 FQNEAQ come from the germline V gene. This CDR3 has 12 amino acids. CDR3 loop: CASSPPNTEAFF. The CDR3 DNA is TGTGCCAGCAGCCCCCCCAACACTGAAGCTTTCTTT.

This clone was detected once. V is TRBV30 and J is TRBJ2-5; the match to TRBD1 covers 11 bases. Germline trimming cut 2 bases from V and 5 bases from J; bases unmatched to any gene: 7. There are 15 residues in the CDR3. Per the germline V gene, CDR1 is GTSNPN and CDR2 is SVGIG (reference sequence). The CDR3 nucleotides are TGTGCCTGGAGTCTTTGGACAGGGGGCGGCGAGACCCAGTACTTC. Translated: CAWSLWTGGGETQYF. The variable domain in full, with the rest retrieved from reference TRBV30 and TRBJ2-5, is SQTIHQWPATLVQPVGSPLSLECTVEGTSNPNLYWYRQAAGRGLQLLFYSVGIGQISSEVPQNLSASRPQDRQFILSSKKLLLSDSGFYLCAWSLWTGGGETQYFGPGTRLLVL.

V usage is TRBV5-1 and J usage is TRBJ1-2; possibly TRBD1 for D (5 bases). The CDR3 totals 16 residues. CDR1 SGHRS and CDR2 YFSETQ come from the germline V gene. V was shortened by 4 bases and J by 5 bases, with 21 bases between the two germline ends. CDR3 amino acids: CASSPGVRVSGYGYTF. The CDR3 DNA is TGCGCCAGCAGCCCTGGAGTCAGGGTATCTGGGTATGGCTACACCTTC.

A note on this clone: An end of the junction does not agree with germline; a read error may underlie this. DNA of the CDR3: TGTGCCAGCAGCTTACTCTCGGGACGCAGCGTGTTC. Translating it yields CASSLLSGRSVF. The chain combines TRBV11-2 with TRBJ2-7; D tentatively reads TRBD1 or TRBD2 (5 bases each). The germline gives CDR1 SGHAT, CDR2 FQNNGV. This CDR3 has 12 amino acids.

The chain combines TRBV30 with TRBJ1-2, with TRBD1 matching over 7 bases. CDR3 size: 13 residues. Germline-derived CDR1 and CDR2 are GTSNPN and SVGIG (reference sequence). The V and J ends lost 2 bases and 4 bases, in that order; junction bases with no gene match: 4. CDR3 sequence (DNA): TGTGCCTGGAGTAAAGGGGGCGTCTATGGCTACACCTTC. It is translated as CAWSKGGVYGYTF.

The chain recombines TRBV30 with TRBJ2-7; 7 bases map to TRBD1. Trimming removed 5 bases from V and 2 bases from J; junction bases left unmatched: 3. In germline, CDR1 is GTSNPN, CDR2 SVGIG (reference sequence). The CDR3 length is 12 residues. CDR3 in DNA: TGTGCCTGGGATCAGGGGGCCTACGAGCAGTACTTC. It translates to CAWDQGAYEQYF.

This chain connects TRBV2 to TRBJ1-6; no clear D. The CDR3 is made up of 15 amino acids. Per the germline V gene, CDR1 is SNHLY and CDR2 is FYNNEI. V was clipped by 4 bases and J by 6 bases, with 13 bases between them. This chain's CDR3 is CASSVEESGNSPLHF. The CDR3 nucleotides are TGTGCCAGCAGTGTCGAGGAGTCGGGTAATTCACCCCTCCACTTT.

The chain couples TRBV6-6 to TRBJ1-5; D is unclear. CDR1 and CDR2 from the germline V gene are MNHNY and SVGAGI (reference sequence). Trimming left V 8 bases short and J 0 bases short, with 8 bases between. The CDR3 is 13 residues long. CDR3 protein: CASSGNSNQPQHF. In DNA form, the CDR3 reads TGTGCCAGCTCGGGAAATAGCAATCAGCCCCAGCATTTT.

The rearrangement uses TRBV27 and TRBJ2-1, with D uncertain. CDR3 length: 15 residues. Germline V CDR1 and CDR2: MNHEY, SMNVEV (reference sequence). Trimming shortened V by 7 bases and J by 2 bases, and 15 bases separated the two germline ends. The CDR3 DNA reads as TGTGCCAGCACCCGACAACTTAGGACCTACAATGAGCAGTTCTTC. Its protein product is CASTRQLRTYNEQFF.

The V and J genes are TRBV15 and TRBJ2-1; 8 bases are a match to TRBD1. The CDR3 has 17 amino acids. Germline values: CDR1 LNHNV, CDR2 YYDKDF (reference sequence). With 5 bases clipped from V and 1 base from J, the junction kept 10 bases outside the gene matches. Here the CDR3 DNA reads TGTGCCACCAGCTTCGCGTTCGGGGACAGGTCCTACAATGAGCAGTTCTTC. Its translation is CATSFAFGDRSYNEQFF.